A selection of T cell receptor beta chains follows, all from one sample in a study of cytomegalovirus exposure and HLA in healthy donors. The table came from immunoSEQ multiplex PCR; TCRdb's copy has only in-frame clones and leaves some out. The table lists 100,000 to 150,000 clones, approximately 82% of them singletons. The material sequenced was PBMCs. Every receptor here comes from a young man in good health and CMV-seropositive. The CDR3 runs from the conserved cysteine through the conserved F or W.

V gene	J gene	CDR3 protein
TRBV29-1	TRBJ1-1	CSPAYPNTEAFF
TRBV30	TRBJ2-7	CAWRGTGGAGEQYF
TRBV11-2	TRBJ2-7	CASSLGQGAYEQYF
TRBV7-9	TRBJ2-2	CASSPLMRQGNTGELFF
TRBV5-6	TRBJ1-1	CASSNKGQGWGNTEAFF
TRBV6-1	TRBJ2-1	CASSASGGPEQFF
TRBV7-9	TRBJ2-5	CASSFGLAGSETQYF
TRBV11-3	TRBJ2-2	CASSRNGGAGELFF
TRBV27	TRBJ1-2	CASSKLQGNYGYTF
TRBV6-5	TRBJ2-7	CASSRGFQSYEQYF
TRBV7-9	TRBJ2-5	CASSLLGSGVQETQYF
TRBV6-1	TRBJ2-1	CASSVTAGGNEQFF
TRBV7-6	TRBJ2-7	CASSFGSQGARNEQYF
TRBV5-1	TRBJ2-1	CASSFETWAPYNEQFF
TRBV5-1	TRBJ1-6	CADNISSPLHF
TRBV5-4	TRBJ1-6	CASSFGTGASTPLHF
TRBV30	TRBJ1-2	CAWSVPPGLYGYTF
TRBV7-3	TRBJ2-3	CASSLTRPTDTQYF
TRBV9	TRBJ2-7	CASSVDSRSSYEQYF
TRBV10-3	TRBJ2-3	CAITERLAGADTQYF
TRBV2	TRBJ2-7	CASRRDRVYEQYF
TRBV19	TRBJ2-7	CASREGGEQYF
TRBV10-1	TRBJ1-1	CASSRDTTSTEAFF
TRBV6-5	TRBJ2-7	CASSYSGTSYEQYF
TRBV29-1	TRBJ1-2	CSVDPVSGNEGGYTF
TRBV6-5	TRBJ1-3	CASCGPGNTIYF